This T cell receptor (beta chain) was retrieved from a study of T cell responses to AZD1222 COVID-19 vaccine. Findings and caveats of the study: CD4 TCRs linked to vaccination spanned spike, dominating at 160-218 and 743-854. After two AZD1222 doses, spike-specific TCR breadth and depth rose versus day 0.

Sequencing was performed with immunoSEQ multiplex PCR; in TCRdb, only in-frame clones are kept and a portion is missing. The profile shows about 120,000 clones, more than 85% of them singletons. This clone was recorded a few times. The antigen is unknown. V trimming: 0 bases; J trimming: 12 bases; junction bases outside the gene matches: 10. CDR3 length equals 16 residues. From germline, CDR1 is SGHRS and CDR2 YFSETQ. The clonotype originates from an adult who received the AZD1222 COVID-19 vaccine. This material consisted of peripheral blood, taken 28 days after the second AZD1222 dose. This rearrangement joins TRBV5-1 to TRBJ2-1; 12 nucleotides line up with TRBD2. Written as DNA, the CDR3 is TGCGCCAGCAGCTTGGAGGGCGCTAGCGGGAGGGTTAGGCAGTTCTTC. Amino acid sequence: CASSLEGASGRVRQFF.